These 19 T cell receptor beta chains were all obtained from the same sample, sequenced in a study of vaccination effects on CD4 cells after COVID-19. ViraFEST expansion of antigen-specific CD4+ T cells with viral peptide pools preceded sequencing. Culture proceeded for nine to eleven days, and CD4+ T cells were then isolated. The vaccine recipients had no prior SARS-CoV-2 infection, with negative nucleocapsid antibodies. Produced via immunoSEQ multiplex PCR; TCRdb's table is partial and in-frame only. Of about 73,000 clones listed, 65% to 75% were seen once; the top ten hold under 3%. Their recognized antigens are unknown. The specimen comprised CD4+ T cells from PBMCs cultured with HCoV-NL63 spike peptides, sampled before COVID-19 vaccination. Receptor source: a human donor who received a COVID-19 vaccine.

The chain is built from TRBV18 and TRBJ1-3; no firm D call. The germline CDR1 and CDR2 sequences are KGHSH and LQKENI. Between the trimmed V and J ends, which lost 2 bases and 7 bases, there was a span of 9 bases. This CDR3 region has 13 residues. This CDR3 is CASSPGEPNTIYF. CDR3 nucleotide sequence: TGTGCCAGCTCACCAGGTGAACCGAACACCATATATTTT.

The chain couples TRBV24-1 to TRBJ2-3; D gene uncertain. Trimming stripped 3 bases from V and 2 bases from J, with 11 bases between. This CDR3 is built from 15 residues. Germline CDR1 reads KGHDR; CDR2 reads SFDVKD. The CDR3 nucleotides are TGTGCCACCAGTGATCCGAGCTTATACACAGATACGCAGTATTTT. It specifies CATSDPSLYTDTQYF.

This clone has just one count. The CDR3 DNA reads TGTGCCAGCAGTTACTTAGGGGTCTACAATGAGCAGTTCTTC. This codes for CASSYLGVYNEQFF. This rearrangement joins TRBV6-5 to TRBJ2-1, with a weak D call TRBD1 (5 bases). The V and J ends lost 1 base and 3 bases respectively, with 7 bases between them. The CDR3 sequence is 14 residues long. From germline, CDR1 is MNHEY and CDR2 SVGAGI.

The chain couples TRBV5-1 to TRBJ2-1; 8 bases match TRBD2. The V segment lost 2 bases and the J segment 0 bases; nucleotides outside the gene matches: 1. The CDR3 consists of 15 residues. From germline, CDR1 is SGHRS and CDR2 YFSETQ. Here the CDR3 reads CASSLSGGSYNEQFF. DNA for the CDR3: TGCGCCAGCAGCTTAAGCGGGGGCTCCTACAATGAGCAGTTCTTC.

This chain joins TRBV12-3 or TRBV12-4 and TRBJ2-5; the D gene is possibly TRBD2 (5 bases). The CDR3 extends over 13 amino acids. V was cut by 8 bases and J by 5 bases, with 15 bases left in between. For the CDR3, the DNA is TGTGCCAGCTGCCTAGAAACGGGGGAGACCCAGTACTTC. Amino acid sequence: CASCLETGETQYF.

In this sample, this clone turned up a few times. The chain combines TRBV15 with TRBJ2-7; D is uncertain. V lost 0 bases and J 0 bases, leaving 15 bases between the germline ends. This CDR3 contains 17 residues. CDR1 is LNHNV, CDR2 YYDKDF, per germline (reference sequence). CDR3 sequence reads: CATSRDSIGPSSYEQYV. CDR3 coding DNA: TGTGCCACCAGCAGAGACTCCATAGGACCAAGCTCCTACGAGCAGTACGTC.

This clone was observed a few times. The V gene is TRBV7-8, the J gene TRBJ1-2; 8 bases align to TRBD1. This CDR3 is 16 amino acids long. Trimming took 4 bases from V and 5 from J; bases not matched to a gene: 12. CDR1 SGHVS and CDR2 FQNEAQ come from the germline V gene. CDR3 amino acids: CASSSAPGQGGYGYTF. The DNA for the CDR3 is TGTGCCAGCAGCTCGGCCCCTGGACAGGGAGGATATGGCTACACCTTC. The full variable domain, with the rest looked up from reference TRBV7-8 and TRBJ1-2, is GAGVSQSPRYKVAKRGQDVALRCDPISGHVSLFWYQQALGQGPEFLTYFQNEAQLDKSGLPSDRFFAERPEGSVSTLKIQRTQQEDSAVYLCASSSAPGQGGYGYTFGSGTRLTVV.

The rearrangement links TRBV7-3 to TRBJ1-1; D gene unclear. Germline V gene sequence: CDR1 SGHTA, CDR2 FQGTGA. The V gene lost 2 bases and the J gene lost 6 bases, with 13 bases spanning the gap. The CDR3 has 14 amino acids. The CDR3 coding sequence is TGTGCCAGCAGCTTAGACGGACGTAGGGCTGAAGCTTTCTTT. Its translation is CASSLDGRRAEAFF.

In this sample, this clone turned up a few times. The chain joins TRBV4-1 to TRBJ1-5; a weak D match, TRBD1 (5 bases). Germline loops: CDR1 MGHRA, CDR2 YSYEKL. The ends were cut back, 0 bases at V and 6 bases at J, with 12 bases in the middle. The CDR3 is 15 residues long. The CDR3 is CASSQDKQEAQPQHF. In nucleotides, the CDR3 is TGCGCCAGCAGCCAAGATAAACAGGAGGCTCAGCCCCAGCATTTT.

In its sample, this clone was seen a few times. The CDR3 sequence is CATSDPEGEANQPQHF. For the CDR3, the DNA is TGTGCCACCAGTGACCCCGAGGGGGAAGCCAATCAGCCCCAGCATTTT. The chain carries TRBV24-1 and TRBJ1-5, with D tentatively TRBD1 (6 bases). This CDR3 has 16 amino acids. V was clipped by 4 bases and J by 3 bases, with 15 bases between them. Germline CDR1 is KGHDR and CDR2 is SFDVKD.

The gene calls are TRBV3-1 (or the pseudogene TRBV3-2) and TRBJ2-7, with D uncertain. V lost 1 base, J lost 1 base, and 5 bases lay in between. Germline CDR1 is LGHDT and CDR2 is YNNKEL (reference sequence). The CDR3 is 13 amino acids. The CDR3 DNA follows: TGTGCCAGCAGCCAAGGAGTTTCCTACGAGCAGTACGTC. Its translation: CASSQGVSYEQYV.

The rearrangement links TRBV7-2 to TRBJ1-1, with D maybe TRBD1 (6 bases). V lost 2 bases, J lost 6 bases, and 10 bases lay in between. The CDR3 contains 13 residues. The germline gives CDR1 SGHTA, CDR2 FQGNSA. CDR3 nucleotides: TGTGCCAGCAGCTTAACAGGGTTTGCTGAAGCTTTCTTT. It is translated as CASSLTGFAEAFF.

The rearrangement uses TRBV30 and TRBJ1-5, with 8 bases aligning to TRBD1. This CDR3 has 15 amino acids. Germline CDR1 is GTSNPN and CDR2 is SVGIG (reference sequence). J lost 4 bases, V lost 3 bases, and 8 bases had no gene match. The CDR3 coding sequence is TGTGCCTGGAGCACAGGGGGGGCGCAGAATCAGCCCCAGCATTTT. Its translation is CAWSTGGAQNQPQHF.

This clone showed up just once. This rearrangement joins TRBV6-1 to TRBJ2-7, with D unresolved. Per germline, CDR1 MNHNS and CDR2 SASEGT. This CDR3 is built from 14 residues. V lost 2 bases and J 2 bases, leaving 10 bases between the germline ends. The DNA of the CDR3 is TGTGCCAGCAGTGAACGTTGGGGTACCTACGAGCAGTACGTC. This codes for CASSERWGTYEQYV.

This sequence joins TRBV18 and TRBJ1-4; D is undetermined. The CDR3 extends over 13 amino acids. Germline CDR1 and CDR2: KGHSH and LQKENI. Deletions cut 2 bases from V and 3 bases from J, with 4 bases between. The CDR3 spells CASSPGSNEKLFF. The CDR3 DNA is TGTGCCAGCTCACCAGGGTCTAATGAAAAACTGTTTTTT. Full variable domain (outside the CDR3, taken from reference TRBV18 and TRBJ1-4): NAGVMQNPRHLVRRRGQEARLRCSPMKGHSHVYWYRQLPEEGLKFMVYLQKENIIDESGMPKERFSAEFPKEGPSILRIQQVVRGDSAAYFCASSPGSNEKLFFGSGTQLSVL.

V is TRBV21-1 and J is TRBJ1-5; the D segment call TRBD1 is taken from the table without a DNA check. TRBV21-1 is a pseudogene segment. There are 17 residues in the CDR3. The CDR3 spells CASSKAQPTGRNQPQHF. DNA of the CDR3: TGTGCCAGCAGCAAAGCACAGCCGACAGGGCGCAATCAGCCCCAGCATTTT.

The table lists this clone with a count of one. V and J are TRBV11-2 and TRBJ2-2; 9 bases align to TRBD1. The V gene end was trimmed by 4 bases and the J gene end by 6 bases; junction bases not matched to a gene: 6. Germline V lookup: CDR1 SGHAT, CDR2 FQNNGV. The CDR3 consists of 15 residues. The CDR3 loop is CASSSFGTGPGELFF. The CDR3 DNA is TGTGCCAGCAGCTCCTTCGGGACAGGGCCCGGGGAGCTGTTTTTT.

As DNA, the CDR3 is TGTGCCAGCTCACCAAGAGATTCACCCCTCCACTTT. This encodes CASSPRDSPLHF. The genes are TRBV18 and TRBJ1-6, with D uncertain. The CDR3 spans 12 residues. V was trimmed by 2 bases and J by 8 bases, leaving 4 bases between them. Germline-derived CDR1 and CDR2 are KGHSH and LQKENI.

The chain's CDR3 is CASNGLGYYGYTF. DNA of the CDR3: TGTGCCAGCAATGGTCTAGGGTACTATGGCTACACCTTC. The V and J genes are TRBV6-5 and TRBJ1-2, with D unresolved. V was trimmed by 7 bases and J by 3 bases, leaving 12 bases between them. CDR3 length: 13 amino acids. Germline V CDR1 and CDR2: MNHEY, SVGAGI.